A selection of T cell receptor beta chains follows, all from one sample in a study of T cell changes during pregnancy in multiple sclerosis. Profiling relied on immunoSEQ multiplex PCR, and the TCRdb table lists in-frame clones only, not all of them. Of under 65,000 clones listed, 93% are singletons. Sample: CD8+ T cells from peripheral blood mononuclear cells, taken in the second trimester of pregnancy. The receptor set was obtained from a female donor with multiple sclerosis, enrolled in a pregnancy study. Each CDR3 is given with its conserved first and last residue.

J: TRBJ1-5; V: TRBV28; CDR3: CASRSGQGAMSNQPQHF
J: TRBJ2-7; V: TRBV28; CDR3: CASSLYASGYYEQYF
J: TRBJ2-1; V: TRBV19; CDR3: CASSRAGSNNEQFF
J: TRBJ2-5; V: TRBV27; CDR3: CASSLGEGRQETQYF
J: TRBJ2-7; V: TRBV4-1; CDR3: CASSQEEGTGYYEQYF
J: TRBJ2-1; V: TRBV27; CDR3: CASSPGGLFNEQFF
J: TRBJ2-1; V: TRBV9; CDR3: CASSVWASGDNEQFF
J: TRBJ1-1; V: TRBV5-4; CDR3: CASSLEENLNTEAFF
J: TRBJ1-3; V: TRBV29-1; CDR3: CSVQGNGNTIYF
J: TRBJ2-7; V: TRBV5-5; CDR3: CATTRPGQPPYEQYF